Sequencing of this T cell receptor (beta chain) was carried out in a study of beta chain features in type 1 diabetes. Points from the study as a whole: In the patient group, naive, central memory and Treg TCRB repertoires seemed more alike than in the healthy donor group.

This clone turned up a few times. Its antigen is undetermined. Via the markers CD45RO/CCR7/CD25/CD127/CD95/CD27, stem cell-like memory, regulatory, central memory and naive CD4+ cells were sorted. Germline V gene sequence: CDR1 SGHTA, CDR2 FQGNSA. The V end was cut by 5 bases, the J end by 2 bases, with 15 bases between. The CDR3 spans 15 residues. cDNA synthesis used the whole RNA isolate, giving expressed TCRB sequences. Sequenced naive, central memory and regulatory T cell samples produced an average of about 3.57 million reads. TCRdb's copy holds only in-frame clones and misses some; the assay was immunoSEQ multiplex PCR. Counted here are under 300,000 clones, around 7.3% occurring once; the ten biggest clones make up about 0.93%.

Specimen: central memory CD4+ T cells from blood. The V gene is TRBV7-2, the J gene TRBJ1-2; a weak D match, TRBD1 (6 bases). The sequence derives from a woman aged 18-29 years in good health. In DNA, the CDR3 is TGTGCCAGCAGCAGTCGGGGGCCGTCAAACTATGGCTACACCTTC. Amino acid sequence: CASSSRGPSNYGYTF.